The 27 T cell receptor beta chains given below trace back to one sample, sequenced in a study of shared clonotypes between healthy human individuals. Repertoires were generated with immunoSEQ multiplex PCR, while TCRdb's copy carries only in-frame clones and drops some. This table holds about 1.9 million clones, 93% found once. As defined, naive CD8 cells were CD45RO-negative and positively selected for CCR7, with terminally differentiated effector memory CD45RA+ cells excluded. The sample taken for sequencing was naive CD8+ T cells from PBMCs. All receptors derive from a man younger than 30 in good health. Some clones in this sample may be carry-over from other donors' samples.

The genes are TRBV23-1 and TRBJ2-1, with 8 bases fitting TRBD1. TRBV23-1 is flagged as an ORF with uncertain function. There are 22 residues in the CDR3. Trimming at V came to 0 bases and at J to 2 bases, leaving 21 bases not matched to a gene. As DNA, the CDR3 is TGCGCCAGCAGTCAATCCCCTTTGACCGGGACAGGTCACGAAAGGACCTACAATGAGCAGTTCTTC. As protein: CASSQSPLTGTGHERTYNEQFF.

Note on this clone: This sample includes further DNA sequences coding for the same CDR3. CDR3 sequence: CASSQGVNTEAFF. As DNA, the CDR3 is TGCGCCAGCAGCCAAGGCGTGAACACTGAAGCTTTCTTT. V gene TRBV4-1 combines with J gene TRBJ1-1; D is unresolved. The germline V gene has CDR1 MGHRA and CDR2 YSYEKL. Trimming took off 1 base at V and 0 bases at J, with 3 bases between the two ends. CDR3 length equals 13 residues.

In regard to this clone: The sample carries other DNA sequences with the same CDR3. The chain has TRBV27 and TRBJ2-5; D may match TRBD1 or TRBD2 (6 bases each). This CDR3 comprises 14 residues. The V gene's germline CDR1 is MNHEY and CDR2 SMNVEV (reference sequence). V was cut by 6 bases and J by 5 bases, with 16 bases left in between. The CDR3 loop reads CASRPRGGGETQYF. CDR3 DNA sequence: TGTGCCAGCAGACCCAGAGGGGGAGGTGAGACCCAGTACTTC.

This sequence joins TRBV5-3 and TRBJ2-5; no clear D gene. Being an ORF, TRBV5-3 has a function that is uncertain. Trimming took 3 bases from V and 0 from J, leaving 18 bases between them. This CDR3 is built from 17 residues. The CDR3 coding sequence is TGTGCCAGAAGCTGGGAACCCAAGGGCCCCAACCAAGAGACCCAGTACTTC. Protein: CARSWEPKGPNQETQYF.

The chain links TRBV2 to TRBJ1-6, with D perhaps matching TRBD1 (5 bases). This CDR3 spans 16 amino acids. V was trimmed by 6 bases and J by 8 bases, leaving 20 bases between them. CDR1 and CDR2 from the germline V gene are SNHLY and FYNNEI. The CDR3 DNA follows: TGTGCCAGCAGCTATGGGCTACCTCTAGGGGATTCACCCCTCCACTTT. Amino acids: CASSYGLPLGDSPLHF.

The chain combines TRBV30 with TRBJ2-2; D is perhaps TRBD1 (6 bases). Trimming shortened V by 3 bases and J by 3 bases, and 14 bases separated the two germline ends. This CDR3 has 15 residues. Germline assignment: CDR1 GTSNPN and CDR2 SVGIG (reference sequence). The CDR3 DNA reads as TGTGCCTGGAGGAAGGTGCCAGGGGACACCGGGGAGCTGTTTTTT. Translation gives CAWRKVPGDTGELFF.

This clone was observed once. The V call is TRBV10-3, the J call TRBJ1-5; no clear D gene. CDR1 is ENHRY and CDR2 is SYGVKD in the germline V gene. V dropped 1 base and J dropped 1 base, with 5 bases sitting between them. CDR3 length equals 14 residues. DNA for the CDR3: TGTGCCATCAGTGAGTTCCCCAGCAATCAGCCCCAGCATTTT. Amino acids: CAISEFPSNQPQHF.

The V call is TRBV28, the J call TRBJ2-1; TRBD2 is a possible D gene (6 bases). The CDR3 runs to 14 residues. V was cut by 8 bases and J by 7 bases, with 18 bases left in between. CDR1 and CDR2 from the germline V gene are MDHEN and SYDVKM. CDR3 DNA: TGTGCCAGCTCGACGCCGGGAGAAGGGAATGAGCAGTTCTTC. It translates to CASSTPGEGNEQFF.

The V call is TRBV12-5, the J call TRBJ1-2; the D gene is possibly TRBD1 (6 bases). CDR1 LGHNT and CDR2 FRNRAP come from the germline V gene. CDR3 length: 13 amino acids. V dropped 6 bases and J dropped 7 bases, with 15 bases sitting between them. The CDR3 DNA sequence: TGTGCTAGTGGCCTAGCGGGGGGCGGTGGCTACACCTTC. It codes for CASGLAGGGGYTF.

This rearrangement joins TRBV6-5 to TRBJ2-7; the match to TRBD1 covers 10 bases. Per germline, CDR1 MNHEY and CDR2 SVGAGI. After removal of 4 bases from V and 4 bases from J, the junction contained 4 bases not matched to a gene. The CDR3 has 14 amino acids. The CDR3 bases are TGTGCCAGCAGTTCGACAGGGGGCGATTACGAGCAGTACTTC. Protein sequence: CASSSTGGDYEQYF.

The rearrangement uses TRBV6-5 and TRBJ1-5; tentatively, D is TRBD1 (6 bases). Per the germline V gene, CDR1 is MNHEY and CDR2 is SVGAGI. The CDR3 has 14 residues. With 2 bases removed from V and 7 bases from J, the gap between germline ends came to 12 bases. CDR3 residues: CASSYLQGGQPQHF. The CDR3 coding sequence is TGTGCCAGCAGTTACCTACAGGGCGGACAGCCCCAGCATTTT.

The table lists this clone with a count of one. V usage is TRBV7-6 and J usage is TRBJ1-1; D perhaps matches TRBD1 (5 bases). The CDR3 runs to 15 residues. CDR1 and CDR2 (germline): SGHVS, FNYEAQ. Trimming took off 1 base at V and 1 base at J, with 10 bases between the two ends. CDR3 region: CASSLGQTENTEAFF. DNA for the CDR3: TGTGCCAGCAGCTTAGGACAGACAGAGAACACTGAAGCTTTCTTT.

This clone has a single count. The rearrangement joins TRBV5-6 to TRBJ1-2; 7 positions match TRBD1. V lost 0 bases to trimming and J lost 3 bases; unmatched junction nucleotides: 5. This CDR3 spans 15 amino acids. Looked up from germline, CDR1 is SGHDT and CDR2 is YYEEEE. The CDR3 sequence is CASSLGTGFYYGYTF. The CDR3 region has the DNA TGTGCCAGCAGCTTGGGGACAGGATTCTACTATGGCTACACCTTC.

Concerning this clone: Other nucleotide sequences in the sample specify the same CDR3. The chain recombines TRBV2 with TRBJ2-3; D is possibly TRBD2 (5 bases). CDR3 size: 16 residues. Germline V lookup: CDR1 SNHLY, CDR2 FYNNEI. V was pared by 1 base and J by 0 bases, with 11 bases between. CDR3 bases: TGTGCCAGCAGTGAAGGGCGGGCCCTCAGCACAGATACGCAGTATTTT. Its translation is CASSEGRALSTDTQYF.

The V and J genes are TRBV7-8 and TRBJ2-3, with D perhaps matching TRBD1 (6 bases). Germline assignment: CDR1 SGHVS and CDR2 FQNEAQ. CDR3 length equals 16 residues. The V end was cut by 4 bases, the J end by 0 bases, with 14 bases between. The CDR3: CASSSPTRGSTDTQYF. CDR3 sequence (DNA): TGTGCCAGCAGCTCGCCAACTAGGGGGAGCACAGATACGCAGTATTTT.

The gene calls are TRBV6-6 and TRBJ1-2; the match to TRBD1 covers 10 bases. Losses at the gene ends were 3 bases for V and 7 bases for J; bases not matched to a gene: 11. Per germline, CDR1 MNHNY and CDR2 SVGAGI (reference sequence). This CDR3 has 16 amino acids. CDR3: CASSYRSGTGVFGYTF. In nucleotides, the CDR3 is TGTGCCAGCAGTTATAGATCCGGGACAGGGGTGTTTGGCTACACCTTC.

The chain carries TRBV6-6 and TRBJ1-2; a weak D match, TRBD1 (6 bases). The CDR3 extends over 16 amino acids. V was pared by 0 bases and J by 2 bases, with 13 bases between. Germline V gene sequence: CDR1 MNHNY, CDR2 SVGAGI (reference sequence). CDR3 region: CASSYSTYRENYGYTF. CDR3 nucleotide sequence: TGTGCCAGCAGTTACTCGACCTACAGGGAGAACTATGGCTACACCTTC.

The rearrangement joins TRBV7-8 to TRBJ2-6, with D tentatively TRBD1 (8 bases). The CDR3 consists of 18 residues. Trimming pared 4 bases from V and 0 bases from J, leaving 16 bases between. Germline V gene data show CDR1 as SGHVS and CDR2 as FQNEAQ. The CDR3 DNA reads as TGTGCCAGCAGCTCCACAACAGGGGGGGCCTCTGGGGCCAACGTCCTGACTTTC. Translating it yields CASSSTTGGASGANVLTF.

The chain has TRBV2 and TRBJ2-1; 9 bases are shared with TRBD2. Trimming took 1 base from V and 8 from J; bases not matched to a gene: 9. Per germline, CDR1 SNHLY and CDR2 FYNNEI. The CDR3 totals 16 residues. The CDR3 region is CASSEVGGRAIYEQFF. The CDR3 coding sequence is TGTGCCAGCAGTGAAGTCGGCGGGAGGGCTATCTATGAGCAGTTCTTC.

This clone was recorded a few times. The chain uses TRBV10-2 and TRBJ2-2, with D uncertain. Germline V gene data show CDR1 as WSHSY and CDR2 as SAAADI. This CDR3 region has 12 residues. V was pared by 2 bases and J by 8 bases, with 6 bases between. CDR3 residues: CASSEVTGELFF. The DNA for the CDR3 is TGCGCCAGCAGTGAGGTGACTGGGGAGCTGTTTTTT.

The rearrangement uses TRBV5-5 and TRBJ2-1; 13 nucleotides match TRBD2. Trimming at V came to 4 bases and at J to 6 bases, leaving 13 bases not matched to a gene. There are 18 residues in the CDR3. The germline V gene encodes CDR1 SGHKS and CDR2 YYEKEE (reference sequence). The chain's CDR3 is CASSRNGLAGDVSNEQFF. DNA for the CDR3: TGTGCCAGCAGCCGGAACGGACTAGCGGGAGACGTCAGCAATGAGCAGTTCTTC. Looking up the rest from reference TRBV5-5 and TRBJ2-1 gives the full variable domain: DAGVTQSPTHLIKTRGQQVTLRCSPISGHKSVSWYQQVLGQGPQFIFQYYEKEERGRGNFPDRFSARQFPNYSSELNVNALLLGDSALYLCASSRNGLAGDVSNEQFFGPGTRLTVL.

DNA for the CDR3: TGTGCCAGCAGCCTCCCCGGCAGGGGGCGTGATGGCTACACCTTC. Encoded protein: CASSLPGRGRDGYTF. The gene calls are TRBV5-7 and TRBJ1-2; 8 bases agree with TRBD1. TRBV5-7 is placed among ORFs of uncertain function. There are 15 residues in the CDR3. The J segment lost 6 bases and the V segment lost 4 bases, leaving 11 bases of the junction unmatched.

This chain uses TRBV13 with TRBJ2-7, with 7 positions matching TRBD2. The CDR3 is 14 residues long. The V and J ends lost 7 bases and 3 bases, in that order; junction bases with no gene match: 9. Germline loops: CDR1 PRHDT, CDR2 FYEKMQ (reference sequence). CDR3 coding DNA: TGTGCCAGCACCGTAGCGGGTGCCCACTACGAGCAGTACTTC. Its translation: CASTVAGAHYEQYF. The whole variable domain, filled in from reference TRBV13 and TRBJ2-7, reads AAGVIQSPRHLIKEKRETATLKCYPIPRHDTVYWYQQGPGQDPQFLISFYEKMQSDKGSIPDRFSAQQFSDYHSELNMSSLELGDSALYFCASTVAGAHYEQYFGPGTRLTVT.

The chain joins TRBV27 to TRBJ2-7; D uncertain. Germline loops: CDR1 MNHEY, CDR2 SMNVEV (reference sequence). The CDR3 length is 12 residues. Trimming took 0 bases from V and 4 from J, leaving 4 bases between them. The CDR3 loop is CASSLSKYEQYF. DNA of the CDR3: TGTGCCAGCAGTTTATCAAAGTACGAGCAGTACTTC.

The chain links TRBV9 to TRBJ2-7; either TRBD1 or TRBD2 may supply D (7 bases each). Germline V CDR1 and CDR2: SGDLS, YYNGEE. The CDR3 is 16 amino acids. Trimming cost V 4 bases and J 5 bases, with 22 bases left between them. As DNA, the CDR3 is TGTGCCAGCAGCTTGGGCGGGGGCAGGGGGTCCCACGAGCAGTACTTC. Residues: CASSLGGGRGSHEQYF.

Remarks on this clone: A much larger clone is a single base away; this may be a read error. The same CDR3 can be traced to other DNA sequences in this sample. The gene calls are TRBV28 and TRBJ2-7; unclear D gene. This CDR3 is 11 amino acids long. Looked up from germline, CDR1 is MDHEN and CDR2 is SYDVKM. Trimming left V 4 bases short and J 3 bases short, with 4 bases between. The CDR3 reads CASSYSYEQYF. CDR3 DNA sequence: TGTGCCAGCAGTTACAGCTACGAGCAGTACTTC.

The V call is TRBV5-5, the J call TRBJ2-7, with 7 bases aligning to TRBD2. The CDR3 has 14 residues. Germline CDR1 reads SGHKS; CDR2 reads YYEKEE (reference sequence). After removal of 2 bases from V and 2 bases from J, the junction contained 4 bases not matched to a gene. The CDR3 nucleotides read TGTGCCAGCAGCTTTGCGGGAGTCCCCTACGAGCAGTACTTC. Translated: CASSFAGVPYEQYF. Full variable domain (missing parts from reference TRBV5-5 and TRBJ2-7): DAGVTQSPTHLIKTRGQQVTLRCSPISGHKSVSWYQQVLGQGPQFIFQYYEKEERGRGNFPDRFSARQFPNYSSELNVNALLLGDSALYLCASSFAGVPYEQYFGPGTRLTVT.